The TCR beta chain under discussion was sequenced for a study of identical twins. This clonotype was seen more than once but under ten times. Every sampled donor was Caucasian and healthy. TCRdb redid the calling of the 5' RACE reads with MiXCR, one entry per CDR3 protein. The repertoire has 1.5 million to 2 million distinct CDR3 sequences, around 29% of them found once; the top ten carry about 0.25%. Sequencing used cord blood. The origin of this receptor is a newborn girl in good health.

The CDR3 is CASSRQNWSGFYNEQFF. The DNA of the CDR3 is TGCGCCAGCAGCCGCCAAAACTGGTCCGGATTCTACAATGAGCAGTTCTTC. V and J are TRBV4-1 and TRBJ2-1; D is ambiguous. CDR1 and CDR2 from the germline V gene are MGHRA and YSYEKL. Deletions cut 4 bases from V and 3 bases from J, with 19 bases between. This CDR3 is built from 17 residues.